The 25 T cell receptor beta chains below all came from one sample that was sequenced in a study of Ad26.COV2.S vaccination and SARS-CoV-2 variants. Assay used: immunoSEQ multiplex PCR; TCRdb lists only in-frame clones, some missing. The profile shows over 400,000 clones, approximately 92% of them singletons. Specified treatment: about 20 received Ad26.COV2.S at low or high dose, single or two shots; about 5 received placebo; per-sample allocation not given. Sampling happened 63 days after the first vaccine or placebo injection. Sequenced material: peripheral blood, taken in a trial of Ad26.COV2.S vaccine versus placebo. These receptors were taken from a person between 18 and 60 years old who received the Ad26.COV2.S COVID-19 vaccine or a placebo.

This clone showed up just once. This sequence joins TRBV19 and TRBJ1-2; unclear D gene. Germline V gene data show CDR1 as LNHDA and CDR2 as SQIVND (reference sequence). The CDR3 has 11 amino acids. Trimming removed 9 bases at V and 1 base at J, with 6 bases between. The CDR3 sequence: CASRNNYGYTF. CDR3 sequence (DNA): TGTGCCAGCAGAAATAACTATGGCTACACCTTC.

V and J are TRBV5-1 and TRBJ1-4, with D perhaps matching TRBD1 (5 bases). V was trimmed by 5 bases and J by 8 bases, leaving 13 bases between them. Germline loops: CDR1 SGHRS, CDR2 YFSETQ. The CDR3 runs 13 residues. The CDR3 protein is CASSPGSWEKLFF. In DNA, the CDR3 is TGCGCCAGCAGTCCAGGGAGTTGGGAAAAACTGTTTTTT.

The V and J genes are TRBV18 and TRBJ1-1, with D perhaps matching TRBD1 (5 bases). The germline V and J ends were trimmed by 4 bases and 2 bases, with 8 bases remaining between them. Germline V gives CDR1 KGHSH, CDR2 LQKENI. This CDR3 has 13 residues. The CDR3 reads CASSQGSNTEAFF. CDR3 bases: TGTGCCAGCTCACAGGGGTCTAACACTGAAGCTTTCTTT.

The chain is built from TRBV20-1 and TRBJ2-3; D not certain. Germline lookup yields CDR1 DFQATT and CDR2 SNEGSKA (reference sequence). The CDR3 loop spans 14 amino acids. V lost 3 bases, J lost 4 bases, and 14 bases lay in between. CDR3 DNA: TGCAGTGCTAGTTCAGATTTTCACTCAGATACGCAGTATTTT. Its translation: CSASSDFHSDTQYF.

The V gene is TRBV14, the J gene TRBJ2-1; D might be TRBD2 (5 bases). Germline V gene lookup returns CDR1 SGHDN and CDR2 FVKESK. The CDR3 runs to 13 residues. Trimming removed 3 bases at V and 10 bases at J, with 13 bases between. In DNA, the CDR3 is TGTGCCAGCAGCCACACCTACGGCGGGGAGCAGTTCTTC. Protein product: CASSHTYGGEQFF.

This chain uses TRBV28 with TRBJ1-1; D ambiguous. The CDR3 contains 12 residues. Germline CDR1 and CDR2: MDHEN and SYDVKM. V gave up 5 bases and J gave up 2 bases, with 6 bases separating them. The CDR3 sequence: CASSTDNTEAFF. CDR3 coding DNA: TGTGCCAGCAGTACTGATAACACTGAAGCTTTCTTT.

CDR3 sequence reads: CASSAGATGTDTQYF. In nucleotides, the CDR3 is TGCGCCAGCAGTGCAGGGGCAACCGGCACAGATACGCAGTATTTT. V usage is TRBV10-1 and J usage is TRBJ2-3, with D maybe TRBD1 (6 bases). The CDR3 runs to 15 residues. V lost 4 bases and J 1 base, leaving 12 bases between the germline ends. Germline V CDR1 and CDR2: WNHNN, SYGVQD (reference sequence).

The chain recombines TRBV18 with TRBJ2-7; 11 nucleotides agree with TRBD2. This CDR3 contains 15 residues. The J segment lost 4 bases and the V segment lost 1 base, leaving 3 bases of the junction unmatched. Germline loops: CDR1 KGHSH, CDR2 LQKENI. In DNA, the CDR3 is TGTGCCAGCTCACCACTAGCGGGGGGGAGTTACGAGCAGTACTTC. This gives the protein CASSPLAGGSYEQYF.

This chain joins TRBV11-3 and TRBJ2-3, with D possibly TRBD2 on 6 matching bases. The germline V gene encodes CDR1 SGHNT and CDR2 YENEEA. V lost 1 base and J 0 bases, leaving 11 bases between the germline ends. There are 16 residues in the CDR3. Written as DNA, the CDR3 is TGTGCCAGCAGCTTAGGAGGCGGGGCCAGCACAGATACGCAGTATTTT. Its protein product is CASSLGGGASTDTQYF.

The J gene is TRBJ1-2, the V gene TRBV11-2; D gene unclear. The CDR3 length is 11 residues. Looked up from germline, CDR1 is SGHAT and CDR2 is FQNNGV. V lost 8 bases, J lost 5 bases, and 9 bases lay in between. CDR3 in amino acids: CASGQKYGYTF. The DNA for the CDR3 is TGTGCCAGCGGGCAGAAATATGGCTACACCTTC.

The rearrangement links TRBV21-1 to TRBJ2-7. TRBV21-1 is assigned pseudogene status. The CDR3 covers 17 residues. CDR3 sequence (DNA): TGTGCCAGCAGCCCGCAAAAAATATGGACGGTCTCCTACGAGCAGTACTTC. Its protein is CASSPQKIWTVSYEQYF.

This sequence joins TRBV5-1 and TRBJ1-3, with 12 bases matching TRBD1. The CDR3 runs to 18 residues. The germline CDR1 and CDR2 sequences are SGHRS and YFSETQ. J gave up 2 bases and V 0 bases, and 6 bases lay outside the gene matches. The CDR3 loop reads CASSLGDRGQFPGNTIYF. In nucleotides, the CDR3 is TGCGCCAGCAGCTTGGGGGACAGGGGGCAATTTCCTGGAAACACCATATATTTT.

The V and J genes are TRBV7-8 and TRBJ1-1; D is ambiguous. V shed 4 bases and J shed 10 bases, with 19 bases lying between them. Per the germline V gene, CDR1 is SGHVS and CDR2 is FQNEAQ. The CDR3 consists of 14 residues. The CDR3 DNA reads as TGTGCCAGCAGCTCTACCTCATTGAGCAGCTCAGCTTTCTTT. Protein: CASSSTSLSSSAFF.

V gene TRBV4-1 combines with J gene TRBJ2-2, with 10 bases matching TRBD2. The length of the CDR3 is 18 residues. Germline assignment: CDR1 MGHRA and CDR2 YSYEKL. The V segment lost 2 bases and the J segment 2 bases; nucleotides outside the gene matches: 8. Here the CDR3 reads CASSQIAAGGPNTGELFF. The CDR3 nucleotides are TGCGCCAGCAGCCAAATTGCAGCGGGGGGGCCCAACACCGGGGAGCTGTTTTTT.

This chain uses TRBV19 with TRBJ1-1; D is uncertain. The CDR3 covers 13 residues. V lost 10 bases and J lost 5, with 17 bases in between. Germline CDR1 and CDR2: LNHDA and SQIVND (reference sequence). CDR3 bases: TGTGCCACCGGCCGGGGTTTAGATACTGAAGCTTTCTTT. Translating it yields CATGRGLDTEAFF. Combining the CDR3 with reference TRBV19 and TRBJ1-1 gives the whole variable domain DGGITQSPKYLFRKEGQNVTLSCEQNLNHDAMYWYRQDPGQGLRLIYYSQIVNDFQKGDIAEGYSVSREKKESFPLTVTSAQKNPTAFYLCATGRGLDTEAFFGQGTRLTVV.

This clone was detected only once. V and J are TRBV12-3 or TRBV12-4 and TRBJ1-5; D remains unclear. V lost 6 bases to trimming and J lost 0 bases, with 6 bases between them. The CDR3 covers 13 residues. The DNA of the CDR3 is TGTGCCAGCAGCAGCAATAGCAATCAGCCCCAGCATTTT. Translation gives CASSSNSNQPQHF.

The J gene is TRBJ2-7, the V gene TRBV12-3 or TRBV12-4; a possible D gene is TRBD1 (5 bases). This CDR3 is built from 13 residues. Trimming stripped 1 base from V and 5 bases from J, with 9 bases between. The CDR3 region is CASSLDRTHEQYF. The CDR3 nucleotides read TGTGCCAGCAGTTTAGACAGGACCCACGAGCAGTACTTC.

This chain connects TRBV19 to TRBJ2-1, with D possibly TRBD2 on 5 matching bases. The CDR3 extends over 14 amino acids. With 5 bases removed from V and 3 bases from J, the gap between germline ends came to 11 bases. Germline lookup yields CDR1 LNHDA and CDR2 SQIVND (reference sequence). CDR3 nucleotide sequence: TGTGCCAGTAGTGACCCGGGGATCTACAATGAGCAGTTCTTC. Its protein is CASSDPGIYNEQFF.

The V gene is TRBV12-5, the J gene TRBJ2-5, with 9 bases identical to TRBD2. Germline V CDR1 and CDR2: LGHNT, FRNRAP. The CDR3 loop spans 17 amino acids. The V and J ends lost 0 bases and 1 base, in that order; junction bases with no gene match: 6. CDR3 nucleotide sequence: TGTGCTAGTGGTTTGGTACGCCCTAGCGGGGTCCAAGAGACCCAGTACTTC. Translation gives CASGLVRPSGVQETQYF.

Concerning this clone itself: Other nucleotide sequences from this sample produce the same CDR3. The chain has TRBV9 and TRBJ2-7; 8 bases match TRBD2. This CDR3 contains 14 residues. Germline V gives CDR1 SGDLS, CDR2 YYNGEE. The junction had 5 bases not matched to a gene; V was cut back by 2 bases and J by 4 bases. The CDR3 nucleotides are TGTGCCAGCAGCGTCGGGGGGGATTCTTACGAGCAGTACTTC. This gives the protein CASSVGGDSYEQYF.

This sequence joins TRBV5-6 and TRBJ2-3, with 9 bases that match TRBD1. J gave up 0 bases and V 5 bases, and 4 bases lay outside the gene matches. This CDR3 spans 15 amino acids. The V gene's germline CDR1 is SGHDT and CDR2 YYEEEE. The CDR3 nucleotides read TGTGCCAGCAGTGGGGGACAGGGTAGCACAGATACGCAGTATTTT. Protein sequence: CASSGGQGSTDTQYF.

The rearrangement joins TRBV19 to TRBJ2-1; the match to TRBD2 covers 11 bases. Germline CDR1 is LNHDA and CDR2 is SQIVND (reference sequence). V gave up 7 bases and J gave up 3 bases; unmatched junction bases: 5. CDR3 length: 15 amino acids. The CDR3 nucleotides are TGTGCCAGTACCCCGCTAGCGGGGGGCTACAATGAGCAGTTCTTC. It yields the protein CASTPLAGGYNEQFF.

The CDR3 region is CASSLAPASPYEQYF. The CDR3 bases are TGTGCCAGCAGCTTGGCCCCGGCCTCACCTTACGAGCAGTACTTC. The rearrangement joins TRBV5-6 to TRBJ2-7; D is unclear. CDR1 and CDR2 (germline): SGHDT, YYEEEE. CDR3 length equals 15 residues. V shed 0 bases and J shed 4 bases, with 14 bases lying between them. Variable domain in full (rest from reference TRBV5-6 and TRBJ2-7): DAGVTQSPTHLIKTRGQQVTLRCSPKSGHDTVSWYQQALGQGPQFIFQYYEEEERQRGNFPDRFSGHQFPNYSSELNVNALLLGDSALYLCASSLAPASPYEQYFGPGTRLTVT.

The chain links TRBV27 to TRBJ2-2; D unclear. The germline V gene has CDR1 MNHEY and CDR2 SMNVEV (reference sequence). The CDR3 extends over 16 amino acids. Trimming left V 8 bases short and J 0 bases short, with 16 bases between. In DNA form, the CDR3 reads TGTGCCAGCTCCCCATGGGCTAACGCGAACACCGGGGAGCTGTTTTTT. Protein sequence: CASSPWANANTGELFF.

V usage is TRBV25-1 and J usage is TRBJ1-1; 9 bases are a match to TRBD1. CDR1 and CDR2 from the germline V gene are MGHDK and SYGVNS. The CDR3 is 15 amino acids. V dropped 9 bases and J dropped 1; count of bases not matched to a gene: 9. The CDR3 loop is CASTQGARRNTEAFF. DNA for the CDR3: TGTGCCAGTACACAGGGGGCGCGAAGGAACACTGAAGCTTTCTTT.